This T cell receptor (beta chain) was identified in a study of shared T cell receptors in the human thymus. The assay was immunoSEQ multiplex PCR, and TCRdb's table has in-frame clones only and misses some. This sample has 500,000 to 750,000 clones, with 88% found just once. Losses at the gene ends were 7 bases for V and 8 bases for J; bases not matched to a gene: 11. The CDR3 spans 14 residues. Germline V CDR1 and CDR2: ENHRY, SYGVKD. The same sample was also used in a study of human thymus T cells. From that second work: Infants served as donors; they were healthy and Finnish and were having corrective surgery for congenital heart defects. Resections removed during corrective heart surgery provided the thymus tissue used. Both thymic and peripheral blood repertoires showed apparently biased V and J usage. In unrelated individuals, thymic repertoires overlapped highly, according to related research.

The sample consisted of thymocytes. V usage is TRBV10-3 and J usage is TRBJ2-1; 7 bases are shared with TRBD1. This clonotype was sampled from a boy younger than two with a congenital heart defect. Written as DNA, the CDR3 is TGTGCCATCACGGAAACGGTTCAGGGGGATGAGCAGTTCTTC. Protein product: CAITETVQGDEQFF.